Given below is one TCR beta chain in context. This entry belongs to a study of monozygotic twins with inflammatory bowel disease. In germline, CDR1 is SEHNR, CDR2 FQNEAQ (reference sequence). The CDR3 extends over 12 amino acids. From its re-call of the 5' RACE reads, TCRdb lists each CDR3 protein once, without DNA. The sample includes roughly 200,000 distinct CDR3 sequences. This TCR came from a human donor with ulcerative colitis or Crohn's disease, or a healthy co-twin of an affected twin (not recorded which). This chain uses TRBV7-9 with TRBJ1-4. The sequenced material came from blood. CDR3 region: CASSLALGKLFF.